These 27 T cell receptor beta chains share one sample of origin, sequenced in a study of T cell responses to AZD1222 COVID-19 vaccine. Some clones are missing from TCRdb's copy, which holds only in-frame ones; the method was immunoSEQ multiplex PCR. The sample comprises approximately 120,000 clones, nearly 90% of which are singletons, and roughly a tenth rests with the top ten. Source: peripheral blood, taken 28 days after the second AZD1222 dose. The receptor set was obtained from an adult who received the AZD1222 COVID-19 vaccine.

This chain joins TRBV5-5 and TRBJ2-1; D unresolved. Germline CDR1 reads SGHKS; CDR2 reads YYEKEE (reference sequence). The CDR3 consists of 17 residues. The V and J ends lost 0 bases and 0 bases respectively, with 13 bases between them. CDR3 coding DNA: TGTGCCAGCAGCTTGGTTATAGGGCCCAGCTCCTACAATGAGCAGTTCTTC. Translation: CASSLVIGPSSYNEQFF.

This chain links TRBV5-1 with TRBJ2-2, with 10 bases lining up with TRBD2. Germline assignment: CDR1 SGHRS and CDR2 YFSETQ. This CDR3 is built from 16 residues. The junction had 4 bases not matched to a gene; V was cut back by 3 bases and J by 2 bases. The CDR3 is CASSWGTSENTGELFF. CDR3 sequence (DNA): TGCGCCAGCAGCTGGGGGACTAGCGAAAACACCGGGGAGCTGTTTTTT.

The J gene is TRBJ2-7, the V gene TRBV27; 9 bases line up with TRBD2. Unmatched junction bases numbered 4, after V lost 5 bases and J lost 2 bases. CDR1 MNHEY and CDR2 SMNVEV come from the germline V gene (reference sequence). This CDR3 has 14 amino acids. DNA of the CDR3: TGTGCCAGCAGTGGGATAGCGGGGGCCTACGAGCAGTACTTC. Protein sequence: CASSGIAGAYEQYF.

The chain combines TRBV3-1 (or the pseudogene TRBV3-2) with TRBJ2-7, with D perhaps being TRBD1 or TRBD2 (5 bases each). The CDR3 spans 13 residues. In germline, CDR1 is LGHDT, CDR2 YNNKEL (reference sequence). Trimming removed 5 bases from V and 10 bases from J, with 18 bases in between. The CDR3 loop reads CASSAQGTAAQYF. CDR3 coding DNA: TGTGCCAGCAGCGCACAAGGGACCGCGGCTCAGTACTTC.

The V gene is TRBV6-6, the J gene TRBJ1-2, with D possibly matching TRBD1 (5 bases). Trimming shortened V by 6 bases and J by 9 bases, and 14 bases separated the two germline ends. Germline-derived CDR1 and CDR2 are MNHNY and SVGAGI (reference sequence). The CDR3 loop spans 12 amino acids. In DNA, the CDR3 is TGTGCCAGCAGCTACGGCAGGGAGAGCTACACCTTC. This translates into CASSYGRESYTF.

The genes are TRBV6-5 and TRBJ1-1; D is perhaps TRBD1 (6 bases). The CDR3 spans 16 residues. Germline CDR1 reads MNHEY; CDR2 reads SVGAGI. Trimming pared 2 bases from V and 5 bases from J, leaving 18 bases between. CDR3 sequence reads: CASSYNGGRGLTEAFF. CDR3 bases: TGTGCCAGCAGTTACAATGGGGGGCGGGGTTTGACTGAAGCTTTCTTT.

The chain links TRBV5-6 to TRBJ1-6; 7 bases are shared with TRBD1. The CDR3 consists of 14 residues. J lost 7 bases, V lost 4 bases, and 5 bases had no gene match. The germline CDR1 and CDR2 sequences are SGHDT and YYEEEE. CDR3 in amino acids: CASSVGTVNSPLHF. In DNA, the CDR3 is TGTGCCAGCAGCGTGGGGACAGTAAATTCACCCCTCCACTTT.

V usage is TRBV30 and J usage is TRBJ1-2; D remains unclear. The CDR3 has 14 residues. V lost 8 bases and J 0 bases, leaving 16 bases between the germline ends. Per the germline V gene, CDR1 is GTSNPN and CDR2 is SVGIG (reference sequence). The CDR3 loop is CARTTESSNYGYTF. CDR3 sequence (DNA): TGTGCCCGAACGACGGAGAGTTCTAACTATGGCTACACCTTC.

This clone was recorded at least ten times. The chain has TRBV19 and TRBJ2-2; D possibly corresponds to TRBD2 (7 bases). Trimming pared 2 bases from V and 7 bases from J, leaving 11 bases between. The CDR3 runs to 14 residues. Germline V gives CDR1 LNHDA, CDR2 SQIVND (reference sequence). Here the CDR3 reads CASSIRGANGELFF. Written as DNA, the CDR3 is TGTGCCAGTAGTATACGGGGGGCCAACGGGGAGCTGTTTTTT.

V gene TRBV19 combines with J gene TRBJ2-1; D could derive from TRBD1 or TRBD2 (6 bases each). V dropped 3 bases and J dropped 0 bases, with 12 bases sitting between them. The CDR3 extends over 16 amino acids. Germline CDR1 reads LNHDA; CDR2 reads SQIVND (reference sequence). The CDR3 sequence is CASSIGGPSSYNEQFF. The DNA of the CDR3 is TGTGCCAGTAGTATTGGGGGGCCGAGCTCCTACAATGAGCAGTTCTTC.

The rearrangement joins TRBV2 to TRBJ1-1; D is unclear. This CDR3 is built from 14 residues. V was clipped by 3 bases and J by 3 bases, with 11 bases between them. Germline V gives CDR1 SNHLY, CDR2 FYNNEI. The CDR3 coding sequence is TGTGCCAGCAGTGATTCTAGCTTATACACTGAAGCTTTCTTT. Protein: CASSDSSLYTEAFF.

The rearrangement uses TRBV30 and TRBJ1-1; D remains ambiguous. The germline CDR1 and CDR2 sequences are GTSNPN and SVGIG (reference sequence). The CDR3 sequence is 14 residues long. The ends were cut back, 4 bases at V and 1 base at J, with 13 bases in the middle. The DNA for the CDR3 is TGTGCCTGGATTTCGGTCCGGGGGAACACTGAAGCTTTCTTT. This encodes CAWISVRGNTEAFF.

J is TRBJ1-2 and V is TRBV2; the D is unclear. The CDR3 runs 13 residues. Germline assignment: CDR1 SNHLY and CDR2 FYNNEI. The V end lost 2 bases, the J end lost 7 bases, and 11 bases lay between the germline ends. CDR3 loop: CASSERPFAGYTF. Written as DNA, the CDR3 is TGTGCCAGCAGTGAACGCCCCTTCGCTGGCTACACCTTC.

The chain employs TRBV27 and TRBJ1-1; D not certain. The germline CDR1 and CDR2 sequences are MNHEY and SMNVEV (reference sequence). The V gene lost 3 bases and the J gene lost 1 base, with 12 bases spanning the gap. The CDR3 extends over 15 amino acids. The CDR3 here is CASSFSVDGNTEAFF. DNA of the CDR3: TGTGCCAGCAGTTTTTCGGTGGACGGGAACACTGAAGCTTTCTTT.

V gene TRBV21-1 combines with J gene TRBJ1-4. TRBV21-1 is deemed a pseudogene. The CDR3 is made up of 15 amino acids. The CDR3 DNA sequence: TGTGCCAGCAGCAAATTGGGAACAGTAAATGAAAAACTGTTTTTT. Translating it yields CASSKLGTVNEKLFF.

The CDR3 here is CASSYEQGGYEQYF. The CDR3 region has the DNA TGTGCCAGCAGCTACGAACAGGGGGGATACGAGCAGTACTTC. The gene calls are TRBV9 and TRBJ2-7, with 8 bases that match TRBD1. The CDR3 length is 14 residues. Per germline, CDR1 SGDLS and CDR2 YYNGEE. Trimming cost V 4 bases and J 4 bases; bases outside gene matches: 7.

The V and J genes are TRBV6-2 or TRBV6-3 and TRBJ1-1, with 9 bases matching TRBD1. V shed 6 bases, J shed 5 bases, and the junction held 7 bases outside the gene matches. Germline V CDR1 and CDR2: MNHEY, SVGEGT. The CDR3 is 14 amino acids. The CDR3 loop reads CASSHRGLVTEAFF. The CDR3 coding sequence is TGTGCCAGCAGCCACAGGGGGCTGGTTACTGAAGCTTTCTTT.

The chain joins TRBV11-2 to TRBJ1-1; TRBD1 aligns across 9 bases. After removal of 3 bases from V and 2 bases from J, the junction contained 4 bases not matched to a gene. The CDR3 totals 15 residues. Germline V gene lookup returns CDR1 SGHAT and CDR2 FQNNGV. The CDR3 DNA sequence: TGTGCCAGCAGCTTGCGGACAGGGGCTAACACTGAAGCTTTCTTT. Amino acid sequence: CASSLRTGANTEAFF. The full variable domain, in which reference TRBV11-2 and TRBJ1-1 provide the parts outside the CDR3, is EAGVAQSPRYKIIEKRQSVAFWCNPISGHATLYWYQQILGQGPKLLIQFQNNGVVDDSQLPKDRFSAERLKGVDSTLKIQPAKLEDSAVYLCASSLRTGANTEAFFGQGTRLTVV.

In DNA form, the CDR3 reads TGCGCCAGCAGCTTTTCAGGGGCCTACGAGCAGTACTTC. Translating gives CASSFSGAYEQYF. The chain couples TRBV5-1 to TRBJ2-7, with D maybe TRBD1 (6 bases). V was clipped by 2 bases and J by 2 bases, with 8 bases between them. Germline CDR1 reads SGHRS; CDR2 reads YFSETQ. The CDR3 extends over 13 amino acids.

The genes are TRBV7-9 and TRBJ2-1, with D uncertain. Germline-derived CDR1 and CDR2 are SEHNR and FQNEAQ (reference sequence). The CDR3 sequence is 14 residues long. V shed 2 bases and J shed 4 bases, with 9 bases lying between them. The CDR3 DNA reads as TGTGCCAGCAGCTTATCGGACGGGTACAATGAGCAGTTCTTC. Translation: CASSLSDGYNEQFF.

The chain employs TRBV7-8 and TRBJ2-3; 15 bases are a match to TRBD2. The CDR3 is 16 residues long. V was clipped by 1 base and J by 5 bases; unmatched bases: 1. The germline V gene has CDR1 SGHVS and CDR2 FQNEAQ. CDR3 amino acids: CASSLGTSGGVDTQYF. The CDR3 DNA reads as TGTGCCAGCAGCTTAGGGACTAGCGGGGGGGTAGATACGCAGTATTTT.

The chain uses TRBV5-1 and TRBJ1-4; D not resolved. CDR3 length equals 15 residues. CDR1 and CDR2 (germline): SGHRS, YFSETQ. Trimming took off 4 bases at V and 1 base at J, with 11 bases between the two ends. CDR3 DNA sequence: TGCGCCAGCAGCGAGGGCGGGTTAACTAATGAAAAACTGTTTTTT. Translated, it gives CASSEGGLTNEKLFF.

The rearrangement links TRBV11-1 to TRBJ1-3; no firm D call. V was trimmed by 5 bases and J by 0 bases, leaving 11 bases between them. The CDR3 length is 15 residues. CDR1 SGHAT and CDR2 FQDESV come from the germline V gene (reference sequence). As DNA, the CDR3 is TGTGCCAGCAGCCCTGGACGGTTCTCTGGAAACACCATATATTTT. Translation gives CASSPGRFSGNTIYF. The complete variable domain, with remaining parts taken from reference TRBV11-1 and TRBJ1-3, reads EAEVAQSPRYKITEKSQAVAFWCDPISGHATLYWYRQILGQGPELLVQFQDESVVDDSQLPKDRFSAERLKGVDSTLKIQPAELGDSAMYLCASSPGRFSGNTIYFGEGSWLTVV.

The gene calls are TRBV19 and TRBJ1-6; maybe TRBD1 (5 bases). Germline V gives CDR1 LNHDA, CDR2 SQIVND (reference sequence). The CDR3 length is 17 residues. V gave up 5 bases and J gave up 4 bases, with 18 bases separating them. The CDR3 loop reads CASSPPPASGYNSPLHF. The DNA of the CDR3 is TGTGCCAGTAGTCCCCCGCCGGCCTCAGGGTATAATTCACCCCTCCACTTT.

V usage is TRBV6-5 and J usage is TRBJ2-3; no clear D gene. The CDR3 is 12 residues long. Trimming shortened V by 6 bases and J by 3 bases, and 7 bases separated the two germline ends. Germline values: CDR1 MNHEY, CDR2 SVGAGI. The CDR3 DNA follows: TGTGCCAGCAGAGAGGAAACAGATACGCAGTATTTT. Its protein is CASREETDTQYF.

This clone was recorded only once. The chain links TRBV4-2 to TRBJ1-5; no definite D call. Looked up from germline, CDR1 is LGHNA and CDR2 is YNFKEQ. The germline V and J ends were trimmed by 0 bases and 8 bases, with 8 bases remaining between them. The CDR3 extends over 13 amino acids. The chain's CDR3 is CASSQDQGKPQHF. CDR3 sequence (DNA): TGTGCCAGCAGCCAAGATCAAGGTAAGCCCCAGCATTTT.

This clone was seen a single time. The chain links TRBV7-2 to TRBJ1-1; D unclear. Per germline, CDR1 SGHTA and CDR2 FQGNSA. Trimming shortened V by 0 bases and J by 1 base, and 9 bases separated the two germline ends. The CDR3 sequence is 15 residues long. CDR3 protein: CASSLAHGGNTEAFF. The CDR3, as DNA: TGTGCCAGCAGCTTAGCGCATGGCGGGAACACTGAAGCTTTCTTT.